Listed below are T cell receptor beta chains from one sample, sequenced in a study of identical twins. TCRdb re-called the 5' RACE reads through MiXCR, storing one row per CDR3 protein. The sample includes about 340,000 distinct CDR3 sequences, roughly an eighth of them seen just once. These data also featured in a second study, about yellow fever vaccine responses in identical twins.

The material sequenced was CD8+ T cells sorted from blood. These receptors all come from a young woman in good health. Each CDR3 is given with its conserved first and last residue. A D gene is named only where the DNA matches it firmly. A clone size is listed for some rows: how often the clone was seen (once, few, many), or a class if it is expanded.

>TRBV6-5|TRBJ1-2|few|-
TGTGCCAGCAGATTAGCCGAAAAGATGGCCTATGGCTACACCTTC
CASRLAEKMAYGYTF
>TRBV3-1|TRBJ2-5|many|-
TGTGCCAGCAGCCTATGGGACACACAAGAGACCCAGTACTTC
CASSLWDTQETQYF
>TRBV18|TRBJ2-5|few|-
TGTGCCAGCTCACCCACCGGAGGGGAAGGAGTAGAGACCCAGTACTTC
CASSPTGGEGVETQYF
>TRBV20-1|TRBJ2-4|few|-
TGCAGTGCTAGCGACCGGGACCTCAGCCCTAAAAACATTCAGTACTTC
CSASDRDLSPKNIQYF
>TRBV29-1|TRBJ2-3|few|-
TGCAGCGTTGAGACCTGGGGCAAGAGCACAGATACGCAGTATTTT
CSVETWGKSTDTQYF
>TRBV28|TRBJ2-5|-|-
TGTGCCAGCAGTTTATCCAGACAGTCAGTGTTC
CASSLSRQSVF
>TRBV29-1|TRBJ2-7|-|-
TGCAGCGTGGGAGAGGCCTACGAGCAGTACTTC
CSVGEAYEQYF
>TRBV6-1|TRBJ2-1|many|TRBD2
TGTGCCAGCTCATTGACTAGCGGGAGGGATGAGCAGTTCTTC
CASSLTSGRDEQFF
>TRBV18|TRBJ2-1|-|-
TGTGCCAGCTCACCACCGGACGGGTTCTCCTACAATGAGCAGTTCTTC
CASSPPDGFSYNEQFF
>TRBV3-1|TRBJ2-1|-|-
TGTGCCAGCAGCCAAGATTCCGTGGGGGCCTACAATGAGCAGTTCTTC
CASSQDSVGAYNEQFF
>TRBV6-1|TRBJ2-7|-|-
TGTGCCAGCAGCCCCCTTATAGGGGGTGCCTACGAGCAGTACTTC
CASSPLIGGAYEQYF
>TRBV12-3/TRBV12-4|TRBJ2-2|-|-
TGTGCCAGCAGTTTACCCAACCCCAACACCGGGGAGCTGTTTTTT
CASSLPNPNTGELFF
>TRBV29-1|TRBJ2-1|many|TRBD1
TGCAGCGTTGGGGGTACAGGGGGCAATGAGCAGTTCTTC
CSVGGTGGNEQFF
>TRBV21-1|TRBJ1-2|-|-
TGTGCCAGCAGCAAAAATAACACAGGGGCTTTTGGCTACACCTTC
CASSKNNTGAFGYTF
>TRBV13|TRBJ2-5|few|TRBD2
TGTGCCAGCAGCCCGGTTCTAGCGGGGAAAGAGACCCAGTACTTC
CASSPVLAGKETQYF
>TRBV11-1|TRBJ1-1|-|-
TGTGCCAGCAGCGAACCTACCCGACAGGCCTGGCTAGAAAACACTGAAGCTTTCTTT
CASSEPTRQAWLENTEAFF
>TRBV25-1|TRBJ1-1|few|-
TGTGCCAGCAGTGAATATAGTCAGGGTACTGAAGCTTTCTTT
CASSEYSQGTEAFF
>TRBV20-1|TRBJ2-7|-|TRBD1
TGCAGTGCTAAGGACAGGGCGGTTTTTGGCTCCTACGAGCAGTACTTC
CSAKDRAVFGSYEQYF